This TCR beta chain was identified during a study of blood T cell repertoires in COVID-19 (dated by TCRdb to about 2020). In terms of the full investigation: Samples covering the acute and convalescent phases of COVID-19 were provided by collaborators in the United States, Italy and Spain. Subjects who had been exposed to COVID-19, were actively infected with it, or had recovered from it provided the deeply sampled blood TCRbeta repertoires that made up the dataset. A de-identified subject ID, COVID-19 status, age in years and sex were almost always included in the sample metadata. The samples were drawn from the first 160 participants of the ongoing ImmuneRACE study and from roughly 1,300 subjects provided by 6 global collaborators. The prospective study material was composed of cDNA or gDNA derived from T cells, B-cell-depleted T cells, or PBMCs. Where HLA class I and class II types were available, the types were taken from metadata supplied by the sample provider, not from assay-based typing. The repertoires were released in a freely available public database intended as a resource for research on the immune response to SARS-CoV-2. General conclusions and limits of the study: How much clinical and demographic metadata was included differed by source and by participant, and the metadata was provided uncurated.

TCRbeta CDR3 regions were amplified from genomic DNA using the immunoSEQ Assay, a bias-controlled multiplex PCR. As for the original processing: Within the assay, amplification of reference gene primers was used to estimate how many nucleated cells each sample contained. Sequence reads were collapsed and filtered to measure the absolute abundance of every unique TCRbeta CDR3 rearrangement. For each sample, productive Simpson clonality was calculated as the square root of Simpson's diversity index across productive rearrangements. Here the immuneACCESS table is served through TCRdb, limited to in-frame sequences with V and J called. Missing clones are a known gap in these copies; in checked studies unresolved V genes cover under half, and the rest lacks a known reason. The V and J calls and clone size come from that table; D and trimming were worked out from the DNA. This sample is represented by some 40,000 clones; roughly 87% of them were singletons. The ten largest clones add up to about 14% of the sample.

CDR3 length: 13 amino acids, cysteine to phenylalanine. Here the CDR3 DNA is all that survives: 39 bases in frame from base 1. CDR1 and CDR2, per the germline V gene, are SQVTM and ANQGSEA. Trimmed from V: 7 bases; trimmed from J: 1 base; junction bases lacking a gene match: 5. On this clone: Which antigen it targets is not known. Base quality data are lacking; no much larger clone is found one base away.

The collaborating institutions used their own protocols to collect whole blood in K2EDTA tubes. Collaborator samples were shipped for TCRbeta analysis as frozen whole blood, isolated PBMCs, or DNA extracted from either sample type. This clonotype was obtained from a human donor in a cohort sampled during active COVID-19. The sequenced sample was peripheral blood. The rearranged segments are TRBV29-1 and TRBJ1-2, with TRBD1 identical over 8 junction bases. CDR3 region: CSAQTGVNYGYTF. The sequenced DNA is TGCAGCGCGCAGACAGGGGTTAACTATGGCTACACCTTC.